One sample yielded the 32 T cell receptor beta chains listed below, sequenced in a study of tumor and adjacent non-tumor tissue in lung cancer. The library came from three nested PCR rounds adapted from ARM-PCR protocols. TCRdb analysed the multiplex PCR reads with MiXCR anew, one entry per CDR3 protein. In the table there are under 75,000 distinct CDR3 sequences, around 70% of which are singletons. This sample's RNA came from whole unsorted tissue. Distant lung tissue was collected more than 3 cm away from the tumor edge. Input material: distant non-tumor lung tissue. These receptors originate from a woman aged 45-60 years with non-small cell lung cancer.

This chain uses TRBV28 with TRBJ2-2; possible D gene TRBD2, 6 bases. The CDR3 totals 14 residues. Trimming took 6 bases from V and 5 from J, leaving 13 bases between them. Germline V gene sequence: CDR1 MDHEN, CDR2 SYDVKM. CDR3 in amino acids: CASRLTSTTGELFF. The CDR3 DNA reads as TGTGCCAGCAGACTTACTAGCACGACCGGGGAGCTGTTTTTT.

Comment on this clonotype: An end of the junction differs from the germline gene, which may be a read error. The chain combines TRBV5-6 with TRBJ2-3; TRBD2 is a possible D gene (7 bases). The CDR3 totals 17 residues. Germline V gene sequence: CDR1 SGHDT, CDR2 YYEEEE. The CDR3 coding sequence is TGTACCAGCAGCCCTCTCAAGGGGGGGCCTCCCACAGATACGCAGTATTTT. Its translation is CTSSPLKGGPPTDTQYF.

To note about this clonotype: Relative to the germline gene, one junction end is altered; a read error may explain this. The chain recombines TRBV11-2 with TRBJ2-7; D perhaps matches TRBD1 (6 bases). The germline gives CDR1 SGHAT, CDR2 FQNNGV. The CDR3 extends over 15 amino acids. CDR3 nucleotides: TGTGCCAGCAGCTTAGGTGGACAGAACTCCTACGAGCAGTGCTTC. Encoded protein: CASSLGGQNSYEQCF.

This chain connects TRBV10-3 to TRBJ2-3; 13 bases map to TRBD2. The CDR3 has 17 amino acids. Trimming removed 9 bases from V and 3 bases from J; junction bases left unmatched: 12. Germline V gives CDR1 ENHRY, CDR2 SYGVKD. CDR3 amino acids: CAMRAGPTSGRTDTQYF. CDR3 coding DNA: TGTGCCATGAGAGCGGGTCCGACTAGCGGGAGGACAGATACGCAGTATTTT.

This clonotype appeared many times. This chain joins TRBV20-1 and TRBJ2-3; D perhaps matches TRBD2 (6 bases). Trimming cost V 1 base and J 2 bases, with 13 bases left between them. The CDR3 is 15 residues long. Germline CDR1 reads DFQATT; CDR2 reads SNEGSKA (reference sequence). Here the CDR3 DNA reads TGCAGTGCTAGAGCTTTCGGGGGAACCACAGATACGCAGTATTTT. This translates into CSARAFGGTTDTQYF.

Concerning this clonotype: A much bigger clone sits one base away, suggesting this may be a read error. This chain uses TRBV20-1 with TRBJ2-1; D uncertain. Germline loops: CDR1 DFQATT, CDR2 SNEGSKA (reference sequence). CDR3 length: 15 residues. Trimming pared 7 bases from V and 7 bases from J, leaving 23 bases between. The CDR3 sequence: CSVASNLDSRNEQFF. The CDR3 DNA sequence: TGCAGTGTTGCTTCCAACTTAGACTCCAGGAATGAGCAGTTCTTC.

The rearrangement links TRBV30 to TRBJ2-7; D uncertain. The CDR3 contains 14 residues. Per germline, CDR1 GTSNPN and CDR2 SVGIG (reference sequence). Trimming removed 0 bases from V and 0 bases from J, with 9 bases in between. The CDR3 DNA reads TGTGCCTGGAGTGTCAAAGGAAACTCCTACGAGCAGTACTTC. It codes for CAWSVKGNSYEQYF. The entire variable domain, with the rest obtained from reference TRBV30 and TRBJ2-7, is as follows: SQTIHQWPATLVQPVGSPLSLECTVEGTSNPNLYWYRQAAGRGLQLLFYSVGIGQISSEVPQNLSASRPQDRQFILSSKKLLLSDSGFYLCAWSVKGNSYEQYFGPGTRLTVT.

Details on this clonotype: A much larger clone lies a single base off, so this may be a read error. The rearrangement links TRBV20-1 to TRBJ2-5, with D tentatively TRBD1 (5 bases). CDR3 length: 13 residues. CDR1 is DFQATT, CDR2 SNEGSKA, per germline (reference sequence). Trimming took 7 bases from V and 4 from J, leaving 16 bases between them. The CDR3 DNA reads as TGCAGTGTTCCGGCGCAGGGCTCAGAGACCCAGTACTTC. Its protein is CSVPAQGSETQYF.

This clonotype was counted between two and nine times. Here the CDR3 DNA reads TGCGCCAGCAGCTTGGCTAGCGGACTCTACAATGAGCAGTTCTTC. Its translation is CASSLASGLYNEQFF. The chain uses TRBV5-1 and TRBJ2-1; 7 positions match TRBD2. The CDR3 runs 15 residues. The germline V gene encodes CDR1 SGHRS and CDR2 YFSETQ. V lost 0 bases and J lost 3; bases outside the gene matches: 3.

About this clonotype: A much larger clone differs by one base, so this may be a read error. The chain joins TRBV20-1 to TRBJ2-7, with D possibly TRBD2 on 5 matching bases. This CDR3 has 14 residues. V lost 2 bases to trimming and J lost 3 bases, with 14 bases between them. CDR1 DFQATT and CDR2 SNEGSKA come from the germline V gene (reference sequence). The CDR3 loop is CSARQIGGNYEQYF. The CDR3 DNA reads TGCAGTGCTAGACAGATAGGAGGAAACTACGAGCAGTACTTC.

The sample holds a few counts of this clonotype. The gene calls are TRBV15 and TRBJ1-6; the D gene is possibly TRBD1 (5 bases). This CDR3 spans 15 amino acids. Between the trimmed V and J ends, which lost 1 base and 5 bases, there was a span of 9 bases. From germline, CDR1 is LNHNV and CDR2 YYDKDF (reference sequence). CDR3 nucleotides: TGTGCCACCAGCAGAGGCGACAGAAATAATTCACCCCTCCACTTT. Translated, it gives CATSRGDRNNSPLHF.

This chain links TRBV12-3 or TRBV12-4 with TRBJ2-5; D remains ambiguous. V was pared by 9 bases and J by 4 bases, with 15 bases between. The length of the CDR3 is 13 residues. The chain's CDR3 is CASTLSPGETQYF. CDR3 DNA: TGTGCCAGTACTTTAAGTCCTGGAGAGACCCAGTACTTC.

Regarding this clonotype: A much larger clone differs by one base, so this may be a read error. The CDR3 is CASRLGGRMNTGELFF. The CDR3 DNA follows: TGTGCCAGCAGATTGGGTGGGAGGATGAACACCGGGGAGCTGTTTTTT. The V and J genes are TRBV5-4 and TRBJ2-2, with D possibly TRBD2 on 6 matching bases. CDR3 length: 16 residues. Germline lookup yields CDR1 SGHNT and CDR2 YYREEE (reference sequence).

The chain employs TRBV29-1 and TRBJ2-7; D remains ambiguous. Germline CDR1 reads SQVTM; CDR2 reads ANQGSEA. The V and J ends lost 1 base and 10 bases respectively, with 14 bases between them. The CDR3 is 12 amino acids. The CDR3 DNA reads TGCAGCGTTGAAGCCAGCCTCAAGGACCAGTACTTC. Encoded protein: CSVEASLKDQYF.

This clonotype was seen a single time. Here the CDR3 reads CASSLVVSVHEQFF. CDR3 sequence (DNA): TGTGCCAGCAGTTTAGTTGTGAGTGTTCATGAGCAGTTCTTC. The J gene is TRBJ2-1, the V gene TRBV6-1; D is undetermined. Trimming took off 5 bases at V and 8 bases at J, with 16 bases between the two ends. The CDR3 extends over 14 amino acids. The germline V gene encodes CDR1 MNHNS and CDR2 SASEGT.

Turning to this clonotype: Possible read error: a much larger clone is one base away. V is TRBV4-3 and J is TRBJ2-2; unclear D gene. Germline V gene lookup returns CDR1 LGHNA and CDR2 YSLEER. The CDR3 length is 15 residues. The CDR3, as DNA: TGCGCCAGCAGGCAAGGGCCTGCGAACACCGGGGAGCTGTTTTTT. This codes for CASRQGPANTGELFF.

The sample holds one count of this clonotype. This may be a read error: a much more frequent sequence differs by one nucleotide. This chain uses TRBV20-1 with TRBJ2-1; the D gene is possibly TRBD1 (6 bases). Trimming removed 7 bases at V and 9 bases at J, with 16 bases between. Germline lookup yields CDR1 DFQATT and CDR2 SNEGSKA (reference sequence). The CDR3 loop spans 12 amino acids. The CDR3 reads CSDGRTVGEQFF. The CDR3 DNA follows: TGCAGTGATGGAAGGACAGTTGGTGAGCAGTTCTTC.

Note on this clonotype: Because the CDR3 is missing its conserved closing phenylalanine or tryptophan, this is likely a read error. The limits of the CDR3 on the DNA are not certain, so only TCRdb's listed CDR3 is given. The rearrangement links TRBV24-1 to TRBJ2-1; the table's TRBD2 call for D was not verified on the DNA. The CDR3 is 16 amino acids in total, end residues counted. Germline CDR1 KGHDR, CDR2 SFDVKD. CDR3 region: CATSDPGGAGGNELFL.

Comments on this clonotype: One base away lies a much larger clone, so this may be a sequencing read error. This rearrangement joins TRBV20-1 to TRBJ2-1; possibly TRBD1 or TRBD2 for D (6 bases each). The CDR3 runs to 15 residues. CDR1 DFQATT and CDR2 SNEGSKA come from the germline V gene (reference sequence). Deletions cut 3 bases from V and 2 bases from J, with 14 bases between. CDR3: CSARSTRGTYNEQFF. The CDR3, as DNA: TGCAGTGCTAGGTCGACTAGGGGGACCTACAATGAGCAGTTCTTC.

About this clonotype: Germline and junction disagree at one end, which may indicate a read error. The rearrangement links TRBV5-4 to TRBJ2-7, with D possibly being TRBD1 or TRBD2 (6 bases each). The CDR3 consists of 14 residues. The germline V gene encodes CDR1 SGHNT and CDR2 YYREEE (reference sequence). The chain's CDR3 is CARSTEGHSYEQYF. The CDR3 DNA follows: TGTGCCAGGAGCACGGAGGGACACTCCTACGAGCAGTATTTC.

A word on this clonotype: The junction differs from germline at one of its ends, possibly a read error. The V call is TRBV4-2, the J call TRBJ2-7; D possibly corresponds to TRBD1 (5 bases). CDR1 is LGHNA, CDR2 YNFKEQ, per germline. This CDR3 contains 14 residues. The CDR3 here is CDSSRVAGSHEQYF. CDR3 in DNA: TGTGACAGCAGCCGAGTGGCAGGGTCCCACGAGCAGTACTTC.

This clonotype was observed once. The junction and the germline gene differ at one end; a read error may be behind it. V usage is TRBV11-2 and J usage is TRBJ2-1; D ambiguous. Germline CDR1 reads SGHAT; CDR2 reads FQNNGV. CDR3 length equals 14 residues. The CDR3 coding sequence is TGTGCCATCAGCTTATTTCGGTATTACAATGAGCACTTCTTC. Amino acid sequence: CAISLFRYYNEHFF. The entire variable domain, with the rest obtained from reference TRBV11-2 and TRBJ2-1, is as follows: EAGVAQSPRYKIIEKRQSVAFWCNPISGHATLYWYQQILGQGPKLLIQFQNNGVVDDSQLPKDRFSAERLKGVDSTLKIQPAKLEDSAVYLCAISLFRYYNEHFFGPGTRLTVL.

Of note for this clonotype: This sequence may be a read error, since a much larger clone differs from it by one base. J is TRBJ2-7 and V is TRBV20-1; 7 bases line up with TRBD2. V trimming: 6 bases; J trimming: 4 bases; junction bases outside the gene matches: 6. The CDR3 has 12 amino acids. The germline CDR1 and CDR2 sequences are DFQATT and SNEGSKA (reference sequence). The CDR3 DNA is TGCAGTGCCAGGATTAGCGGGTACGAGCAGTACTTC. It encodes CSARISGYEQYF.

This clonotype was counted at least ten times. The CDR3 DNA follows: TGCAGTGCTCCCGACCCAGTTATCTCCTACAATGAGCAGTTCTTC. Its translation: CSAPDPVISYNEQFF. The rearrangement joins TRBV20-1 to TRBJ2-1; D ambiguous. V was clipped by 5 bases and J by 0 bases, with 14 bases between them. Germline CDR1 is DFQATT and CDR2 is SNEGSKA (reference sequence). The CDR3 has 15 amino acids.

About this clonotype itself: Relative to the germline gene, one junction end is altered; a read error may explain this. CDR3 in amino acids: CVSSQDHSPSGANVLTF. CDR3 DNA: TGCGTCAGCAGCCAAGATCACAGCCCTTCTGGGGCCAACGTCCTGACTTTC. The rearrangement joins TRBV4-3 to TRBJ2-6; no clear D. The CDR3 covers 17 residues. Germline loops: CDR1 LGHNA, CDR2 YSLEER.

A word on this clonotype: The junction departs from germline at one end; a sequencing error may be responsible. V is TRBV14 and J is TRBJ1-5; 7 bases agree with TRBD1. Looked up from germline, CDR1 is SGHDN and CDR2 is FVKESK. The CDR3 is made up of 13 amino acids. CDR3 nucleotide sequence: TGTGCCAGCGGCCAGGGGGAGTATCAGCCCCAGCATTTT. It is translated as CASGQGEYQPQHF.

This chain joins TRBV12-3 or TRBV12-4 and TRBJ1-1, with no clear D. The CDR3 is 14 amino acids. The CDR3 here is CTNSLDQVNTEAFF. As DNA, the CDR3 is TGTACCAACAGTTTAGATCAAGTGAACACTGAAGCTTTCTTT.

Of note for this clonotype: A junction end diverges from the germline sequence, so it may reflect a read error. V and J are TRBV6-5 and TRBJ1-4, with TRBD1 as a possible D gene (5 bases). Germline CDR1 and CDR2: MNHEY and SVGAGI. The CDR3 consists of 16 residues. This CDR3 is CASSYSGPKNGGKLFF. In DNA form, the CDR3 reads TGTGCCAGCAGTTACTCCGGGCCCAAAAATGGGGGAAAACTGTTCTTT.

On this clonotype: The germline gene is not matched at one end of the junction; a read error may be the cause. This chain joins TRBV6-2 or TRBV6-3 and TRBJ2-1; D unclear. Germline lookup yields CDR1 MNHEY and CDR2 SVGEGT. The CDR3 has 13 residues. In nucleotides, the CDR3 is TGCGCCAGCATCCGGTTAAATAACAATGAGCAGTTCTTC. This sequence encodes CASIRLNNNEQFF.

The table lists this clonotype with a count of one. Since the CDR3 does not end with the conserved phenylalanine or tryptophan, this likely comes from a read error. The chain employs TRBV11-2 and TRBJ1-1; D not certain. Germline lookup yields CDR1 SGHAT and CDR2 FQNNGV. V lost 6 bases to trimming and J lost 1 base, with 12 bases between them. The CDR3 has 14 amino acids. This CDR3 reads CASRLAGKNTEAFI. CDR3 bases: TGTGCCAGCAGGTTGGCGGGAAAGAACACTGAAGCTTTCATT.

This clonotype was picked up a small number of times. This chain connects TRBV20-1 to TRBJ2-1; possibly TRBD1 for D (5 bases). Between the trimmed V and J ends, which lost 4 bases and 2 bases, there was a span of 15 bases. The CDR3 loop spans 15 amino acids. Germline CDR1 reads DFQATT; CDR2 reads SNEGSKA (reference sequence). Here the CDR3 DNA reads TGCAGTGCTACCAGGGCAGGACCAACCTACAATGAGCAGTTCTTC. Its protein product is CSATRAGPTYNEQFF.

Details on this clonotype: This sequence may be a read error, since a much larger clone differs from it by one base. This sequence joins TRBV5-1 and TRBJ2-6, with TRBD1 matching 8 bases. The CDR3 totals 17 residues. Germline values: CDR1 SGHRS, CDR2 YFSETQ. The DNA of the CDR3 is TGCGCCAGCAGGCCCGGGACAGGCTCCTCTAGGGCCAACGTCCTGACTTTC. Translation gives CASRPGTGSSRANVLTF.